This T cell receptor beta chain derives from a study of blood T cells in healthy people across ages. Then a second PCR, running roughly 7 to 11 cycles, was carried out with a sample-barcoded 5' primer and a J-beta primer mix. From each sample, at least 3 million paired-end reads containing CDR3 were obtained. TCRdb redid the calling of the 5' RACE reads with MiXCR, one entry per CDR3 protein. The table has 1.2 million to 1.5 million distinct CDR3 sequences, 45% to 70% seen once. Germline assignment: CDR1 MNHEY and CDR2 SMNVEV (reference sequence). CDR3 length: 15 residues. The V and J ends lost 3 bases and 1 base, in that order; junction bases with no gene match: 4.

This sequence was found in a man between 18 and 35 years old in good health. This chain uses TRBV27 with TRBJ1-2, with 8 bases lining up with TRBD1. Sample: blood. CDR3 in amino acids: CASSLSGGSNYGYTF. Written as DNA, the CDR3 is TGTGCCAGCAGTTTGTCAGGGGGCAGTAACTATGGCTACACCTTC.